The 30 T cell receptor beta chains below were found in one sample sequenced in a study of cytomegalovirus exposure and HLA in healthy donors listed by TCRdb under 2017. Receptor amplification or capture employed the immunoSEQ multiplex PCR assay. The multiplex PCR relied on a mix of 60 forward primers for TCR Vbeta segments and 13 reverse primers for TCR Jbeta segments. TCRdb carries this immuneACCESS record with in-frame sequences only. Its versions omit some clonotypes, under half of them owing to an unresolved V gene in the studies checked, with the rest unexplained. The sample table includes 150,000 or so clones. The ten top clones hold about 1.7% of the sample. The sequenced material came from PBMCs. These receptors all come from a woman aged 50 to 60 in good health and CMV-seronegative.

CDR3 DNA: TGTGCCAGCAGCCAAGAGGCAGCGTCCTACGAGCAGTACTTC. Translated: CASSQEAASYEQYF. This sequence joins TRBV14 and TRBJ2-7; no clear D. The germline V and J ends were trimmed by 0 bases and 1 base, with 7 bases remaining between them. Germline CDR1 reads SGHDN; CDR2 reads FVKESK. The CDR3 is 14 residues long.

The chain joins TRBV11-3 to TRBJ2-1; D is perhaps TRBD2 (7 bases). Trimming removed 0 bases from V and 5 bases from J, with 14 bases in between. The CDR3 is 16 amino acids. Germline lookup yields CDR1 SGHNT and CDR2 YENEEA. The CDR3 DNA is TGTGCCAGCAGCTTAGATAGGGGGACTAAAAACAATGAGCAGTTCTTC. The encoded protein is CASSLDRGTKNNEQFF.

The chain is built from TRBV5-1 and TRBJ1-3; a possible D gene is TRBD1 (6 bases). V lost 2 bases to trimming and J lost 8 bases, with 14 bases between them. This CDR3 is 14 amino acids long. CDR1 and CDR2 (germline): SGHRS, YFSETQ. In DNA, the CDR3 is TGCGCCAGCAGCTTACAGGGTTTACGGCACACCATATATTTT. It codes for CASSLQGLRHTIYF.

The CDR3 region has the DNA TGTGCCAGCAGATTTGGAGTGAACACTGAAGCTTTCTTT. It yields the protein CASRFGVNTEAFF. The chain combines TRBV6-1 with TRBJ1-1; D unresolved. CDR1 and CDR2 from the germline V gene are MNHNS and SASEGT. With 6 bases removed from V and 0 bases from J, the gap between germline ends came to 8 bases. The CDR3 length is 13 residues.

V is TRBV27 and J is TRBJ2-7; 10 nucleotides match TRBD2. Germline V gives CDR1 MNHEY, CDR2 SMNVEV (reference sequence). The CDR3 extends over 16 amino acids. After removal of 6 bases from V and 2 bases from J, the junction contained 10 bases not matched to a gene. DNA of the CDR3: TGTGCCAGCAGATTGTCTAGCGGGAGAAAAACCTACGAGCAGTACTTC. Amino acids: CASRLSSGRKTYEQYF.

The chain couples TRBV5-6 to TRBJ2-1; 8 bases agree with TRBD2. Germline trimming cut 4 bases from V and 6 bases from J; bases unmatched to any gene: 12. CDR3 size: 16 residues. Germline V gene sequence: CDR1 SGHDT, CDR2 YYEEEE. The CDR3 region has the DNA TGTGCCAGCAGCCGACCAGATTTCGGGGGGGCCAATGAGCAGTTCTTC. It yields the protein CASSRPDFGGANEQFF.

The gene calls are TRBV28 and TRBJ1-2; 10 bases match TRBD1. Unmatched junction bases numbered 4, after V lost 5 bases and J lost 4 bases. The germline V gene encodes CDR1 MDHEN and CDR2 SYDVKM. The CDR3 totals 14 residues. The CDR3 is CASSRQGAAYGYTF. The CDR3 DNA sequence: TGTGCCAGCAGTAGACAGGGGGCGGCCTATGGCTACACCTTC.

This sequence joins TRBV4-1 and TRBJ2-7; possible D gene TRBD2, 6 bases. This CDR3 has 15 amino acids. Per the germline V gene, CDR1 is MGHRA and CDR2 is YSYEKL. Trimming left V 4 bases short and J 6 bases short, with 19 bases between. CDR3: CASSLFGGVQSEQYF. CDR3 bases: TGCGCCAGCAGCCTTTTTGGAGGGGTGCAGTCCGAGCAGTACTTC.

This chain joins TRBV12-5 and TRBJ2-1, with TRBD2 matching over 8 bases. V was pared by 2 bases and J by 2 bases, with 11 bases of the junction left unmatched. CDR1 LGHNT and CDR2 FRNRAP come from the germline V gene. This CDR3 has 18 amino acids. CDR3 sequence (DNA): TGTGCTAGTGGTTTGCCGACCTCCGGGGGGGGAGCCTACAATGAGCAGTTCTTC. This gives the protein CASGLPTSGGGAYNEQFF.

The gene calls are TRBV28 and TRBJ1-5; 11 positions match TRBD1. The trim removed 6 bases at V and 2 bases at J, leaving 15 bases unmatched. The germline V gene encodes CDR1 MDHEN and CDR2 SYDVKM. CDR3 length equals 19 residues. CDR3 in amino acids: CASRATGTGGFWGNQPQHF. As DNA, the CDR3 is TGTGCCAGCAGGGCAACCGGGACAGGGGGGTTCTGGGGCAATCAGCCCCAGCATTTT.

The chain combines TRBV6-1 with TRBJ2-3; 8 nucleotides match TRBD2. This CDR3 region has 14 residues. The V gene end was trimmed by 4 bases and the J gene end by 5 bases; junction bases not matched to a gene: 5. Germline CDR1 is MNHNS and CDR2 is SASEGT. CDR3 DNA: TGTGCCAGCAGTGTTAGCGGGAAGGAAGATACGCAGTATTTT. As protein: CASSVSGKEDTQYF.

J is TRBJ2-7 and V is TRBV28; 14 bases line up with TRBD2. Germline V CDR1 and CDR2: MDHEN, SYDVKM. The CDR3 runs to 15 residues. V lost 6 bases to trimming and J lost 4 bases; unmatched junction nucleotides: 5. Written as DNA, the CDR3 is TGTGCCAGCAGCCCCCGACTAGCGGGAGGGTACGAGCAGTACTTC. This sequence encodes CASSPRLAGGYEQYF.

This sequence joins TRBV6-5 and TRBJ1-5; 7 bases map to TRBD1. The CDR3 has 12 amino acids. Germline CDR1 reads MNHEY; CDR2 reads SVGAGI. V gave up 10 bases and J gave up 6 bases; unmatched junction bases: 6. For the CDR3, the DNA is TGTGCCATTGGGCAGGGGGGTCAGCCCCAGCATTTT. This codes for CAIGQGGQPQHF.

This chain uses TRBV7-6 with TRBJ1-3, with TRBD1 identical over 7 bases. The ends lost 1 base at V and 2 bases at J; junction bases unmatched: 8. Per germline, CDR1 SGHVS and CDR2 FNYEAQ. The CDR3 has 17 residues. The CDR3 spells CASSLVGGTGAGNTIYF. The DNA of the CDR3 is TGTGCCAGCAGCTTAGTTGGAGGTACAGGGGCTGGAAACACCATATATTTT.

The chain has TRBV18 and TRBJ1-1; possible D gene TRBD1, 5 bases. V was pared by 5 bases and J by 1 base, with 8 bases between. Germline assignment: CDR1 KGHSH and CDR2 LQKENI. The CDR3 loop spans 13 amino acids. CDR3 sequence (DNA): TGTGCCAGCTCAACCCAGGGGAACACTGAAGCTTTCTTT. Its protein product is CASSTQGNTEAFF. Filled out from reference TRBV18 and TRBJ1-1, the complete variable domain reads NAGVMQNPRHLVRRRGQEARLRCSPMKGHSHVYWYRQLPEEGLKFMVYLQKENIIDESGMPKERFSAEFPKEGPSILRIQQVVRGDSAAYFCASSTQGNTEAFFGQGTRLTVV.

The chain combines TRBV4-1 with TRBJ1-5; tentatively, D is TRBD1 (5 bases). The CDR3 spans 14 residues. In germline, CDR1 is MGHRA, CDR2 YSYEKL. Trimming removed 1 base at V and 4 bases at J, with 8 bases between. CDR3 coding DNA: TGCGCCAGCAGCCAAGCAGGGTGGAATCAGCCCCAGCATTTT. This translates into CASSQAGWNQPQHF.

The genes are TRBV18 and TRBJ1-1, with D tentatively TRBD1 (5 bases). The CDR3 extends over 15 amino acids. Looked up from germline, CDR1 is KGHSH and CDR2 is LQKENI. Trimming removed 3 bases from V and 5 bases from J, with 16 bases in between. The CDR3, as DNA: TGTGCCAGCTCACCGACCAGGGAATTGGAGACTGAAGCTTTCTTT. This gives the protein CASSPTRELETEAFF.

The chain combines TRBV25-1 with TRBJ2-7; maybe TRBD2 (5 bases). This CDR3 has 13 residues. CDR1 is MGHDK, CDR2 SYGVNS, per germline. Trimming shortened V by 4 bases and J by 6 bases, and 13 bases separated the two germline ends. CDR3 protein: CASSATSSSEQYF. DNA of the CDR3: TGTGCCAGCAGTGCGACTTCTAGCAGCGAGCAGTACTTC.

The chain combines TRBV9 with TRBJ2-3; D uncertain. The V and J ends lost 2 bases and 6 bases respectively, with 7 bases between them. Germline-derived CDR1 and CDR2 are SGDLS and YYNGEE. There are 12 residues in the CDR3. CDR3 sequence reads: CASSVPEDTQYF. The CDR3 DNA follows: TGTGCCAGCAGCGTCCCCGAGGATACGCAGTATTTT.

The CDR3 is CASRGSGSEYNEQFF. CDR3 bases: TGTGCCAGCAGGGGTAGCGGGAGTGAATACAATGAGCAGTTCTTC. The chain recombines TRBV9 with TRBJ2-1, with 9 bases fitting TRBD2. The CDR3 consists of 15 residues. Germline CDR1 is SGDLS and CDR2 is YYNGEE. After removal of 5 bases from V and 4 bases from J, the junction contained 7 bases not matched to a gene.

This chain joins TRBV9 and TRBJ2-7; D is unclear. Per the germline V gene, CDR1 is SGDLS and CDR2 is YYNGEE. Trimming cost V 4 bases and J 2 bases, with 13 bases left between them. This CDR3 is built from 14 residues. CDR3 region: CASSPLSGTYEQYF. The DNA of the CDR3 is TGTGCCAGCAGCCCCCTTTCGGGTACCTACGAGCAGTACTTC.

The chain couples TRBV7-9 to TRBJ1-2; TRBD1 agrees at 9 bases. Trimming took 8 bases from V and 4 from J; bases not matched to a gene: 17. The CDR3 contains 17 residues. The germline V gene has CDR1 SEHNR and CDR2 FQNEAQ (reference sequence). CDR3 DNA sequence: TGTGCCAGCTGGGGATGGATCGCCGGACAGGGGAGCTATGGCTACACCTTC. Protein: CASWGWIAGQGSYGYTF.

The chain uses TRBV27 and TRBJ1-2; tentative D call: TRBD1 (5 bases). V was cut by 0 bases and J by 0 bases, with 8 bases left in between. The CDR3 has 15 amino acids. Germline V CDR1 and CDR2: MNHEY, SMNVEV (reference sequence). The CDR3 sequence: CASSLSGAANYGYTF. The CDR3 region has the DNA TGTGCCAGCAGTTTATCAGGGGCAGCTAACTATGGCTACACCTTC.

This sequence joins TRBV4-3 and TRBJ1-2; TRBD1 is a possible D gene (5 bases). V was cut by 4 bases and J by 0 bases, with 12 bases left in between. Germline V CDR1 and CDR2: LGHNA, YSLEER. This CDR3 spans 15 amino acids. The chain's CDR3 is CASSRADSANYGYTF. DNA of the CDR3: TGCGCCAGCAGCCGGGCCGACAGCGCTAACTATGGCTACACCTTC.

The chain uses TRBV4-3 and TRBJ1-2, with D tentatively TRBD1 (6 bases). Germline V gene lookup returns CDR1 LGHNA and CDR2 YSLEER. CDR3 length: 16 residues. The V end was cut by 1 base, the J end by 4 bases, with 16 bases between. CDR3: CASSQAPQGSGYGYTF. CDR3 DNA: TGCGCCAGCAGCCAAGCTCCCCAGGGGAGCGGCTATGGCTACACCTTC.

This rearrangement joins TRBV15 to TRBJ2-1, with 9 bases aligning to TRBD1. Looked up from germline, CDR1 is LNHNV and CDR2 is YYDKDF (reference sequence). The CDR3 sequence is 15 residues long. The V and J ends lost 0 bases and 7 bases, in that order; junction bases with no gene match: 4. CDR3 sequence reads: CATSREGQGWNEQFF. CDR3 coding DNA: TGTGCCACCAGCAGAGAGGGACAGGGTTGGAATGAGCAGTTCTTC.

The V call is TRBV9, the J call TRBJ2-1, with 12 nucleotides matching TRBD2. The CDR3 covers 15 residues. Germline V gives CDR1 SGDLS, CDR2 YYNGEE. V lost 4 bases to trimming and J lost 3 bases; unmatched junction nucleotides: 2. The CDR3 DNA reads TGTGCCAGCAGCCAACTAGCGGGAGGCTACAATGAGCAGTTCTTC. It translates to CASSQLAGGYNEQFF.

This sequence joins TRBV6-1 and TRBJ2-1, with D possibly being TRBD2 (5 bases). The CDR3 is made up of 13 amino acids. Germline V gene lookup returns CDR1 MNHNS and CDR2 SASEGT. Trimming stripped 7 bases from V and 0 bases from J, with 7 bases between. The CDR3 DNA sequence: TGTGCCAGCAAAGCGGTCTCCTACAATGAGCAGTTCTTC. Its protein product is CASKAVSYNEQFF.

This chain uses TRBV7-2 with TRBJ1-5; 7 bases are shared with TRBD1. Germline-derived CDR1 and CDR2 are SGHTA and FQGNSA. V lost 3 bases and J lost 7; bases outside the gene matches: 3. The CDR3 is 13 residues long. CDR3 amino acids: CASSFDREQPQHF. In nucleotides, the CDR3 is TGTGCCAGCAGCTTCGACAGGGAACAGCCCCAGCATTTT.

This chain links TRBV7-6 with TRBJ1-2; 7 bases agree with TRBD1. Trimming took 3 bases from V and 2 from J; bases not matched to a gene: 12. This CDR3 has 17 residues. Germline V gene sequence: CDR1 SGHVS, CDR2 FNYEAQ. CDR3 sequence: CASSLGPIGTVNYGYTF. CDR3 nucleotides: TGTGCCAGCAGCTTGGGACCAATCGGGACAGTCAACTATGGCTACACCTTC.